This T cell receptor (beta chain) was observed in a study of cytomegalovirus exposure and HLA in healthy donors. Study-wide points: A missense DCLRE1C variant was associated with V- and J-gene trimming of TCR beta chains in a later analysis, and an independent cohort replicated the association. Most TCR sequences showed up rarely, but some public TCRs showed up in many donors.

Primers: 60 Vbeta forward and 13 Jbeta reverse. TCRdb keeps only in-frame clones here, not all; method: immunoSEQ multiplex PCR. The data contain under 140,000 clones, approximately 82% of them singletons. This CDR3 contains 17 residues. The ends lost 0 bases at V and 0 bases at J; junction bases unmatched: 6. Germline CDR1 LGHNA, CDR2 YSLEER. This clone was observed a few times. Its antigen is not known. V and J are TRBV4-3 and TRBJ2-5; 8 nucleotides match TRBD2. Material: PBMCs. The sequence was obtained from a man aged 30 to 39 in good health and CMV-seropositive. CDR3 sequence (DNA): TGCGCCAGCAGCCAAGATATACGGGGGGGGTACCAAGAGACCCAGTACTTC. Amino acid sequence: CASSQDIRGGYQETQYF.